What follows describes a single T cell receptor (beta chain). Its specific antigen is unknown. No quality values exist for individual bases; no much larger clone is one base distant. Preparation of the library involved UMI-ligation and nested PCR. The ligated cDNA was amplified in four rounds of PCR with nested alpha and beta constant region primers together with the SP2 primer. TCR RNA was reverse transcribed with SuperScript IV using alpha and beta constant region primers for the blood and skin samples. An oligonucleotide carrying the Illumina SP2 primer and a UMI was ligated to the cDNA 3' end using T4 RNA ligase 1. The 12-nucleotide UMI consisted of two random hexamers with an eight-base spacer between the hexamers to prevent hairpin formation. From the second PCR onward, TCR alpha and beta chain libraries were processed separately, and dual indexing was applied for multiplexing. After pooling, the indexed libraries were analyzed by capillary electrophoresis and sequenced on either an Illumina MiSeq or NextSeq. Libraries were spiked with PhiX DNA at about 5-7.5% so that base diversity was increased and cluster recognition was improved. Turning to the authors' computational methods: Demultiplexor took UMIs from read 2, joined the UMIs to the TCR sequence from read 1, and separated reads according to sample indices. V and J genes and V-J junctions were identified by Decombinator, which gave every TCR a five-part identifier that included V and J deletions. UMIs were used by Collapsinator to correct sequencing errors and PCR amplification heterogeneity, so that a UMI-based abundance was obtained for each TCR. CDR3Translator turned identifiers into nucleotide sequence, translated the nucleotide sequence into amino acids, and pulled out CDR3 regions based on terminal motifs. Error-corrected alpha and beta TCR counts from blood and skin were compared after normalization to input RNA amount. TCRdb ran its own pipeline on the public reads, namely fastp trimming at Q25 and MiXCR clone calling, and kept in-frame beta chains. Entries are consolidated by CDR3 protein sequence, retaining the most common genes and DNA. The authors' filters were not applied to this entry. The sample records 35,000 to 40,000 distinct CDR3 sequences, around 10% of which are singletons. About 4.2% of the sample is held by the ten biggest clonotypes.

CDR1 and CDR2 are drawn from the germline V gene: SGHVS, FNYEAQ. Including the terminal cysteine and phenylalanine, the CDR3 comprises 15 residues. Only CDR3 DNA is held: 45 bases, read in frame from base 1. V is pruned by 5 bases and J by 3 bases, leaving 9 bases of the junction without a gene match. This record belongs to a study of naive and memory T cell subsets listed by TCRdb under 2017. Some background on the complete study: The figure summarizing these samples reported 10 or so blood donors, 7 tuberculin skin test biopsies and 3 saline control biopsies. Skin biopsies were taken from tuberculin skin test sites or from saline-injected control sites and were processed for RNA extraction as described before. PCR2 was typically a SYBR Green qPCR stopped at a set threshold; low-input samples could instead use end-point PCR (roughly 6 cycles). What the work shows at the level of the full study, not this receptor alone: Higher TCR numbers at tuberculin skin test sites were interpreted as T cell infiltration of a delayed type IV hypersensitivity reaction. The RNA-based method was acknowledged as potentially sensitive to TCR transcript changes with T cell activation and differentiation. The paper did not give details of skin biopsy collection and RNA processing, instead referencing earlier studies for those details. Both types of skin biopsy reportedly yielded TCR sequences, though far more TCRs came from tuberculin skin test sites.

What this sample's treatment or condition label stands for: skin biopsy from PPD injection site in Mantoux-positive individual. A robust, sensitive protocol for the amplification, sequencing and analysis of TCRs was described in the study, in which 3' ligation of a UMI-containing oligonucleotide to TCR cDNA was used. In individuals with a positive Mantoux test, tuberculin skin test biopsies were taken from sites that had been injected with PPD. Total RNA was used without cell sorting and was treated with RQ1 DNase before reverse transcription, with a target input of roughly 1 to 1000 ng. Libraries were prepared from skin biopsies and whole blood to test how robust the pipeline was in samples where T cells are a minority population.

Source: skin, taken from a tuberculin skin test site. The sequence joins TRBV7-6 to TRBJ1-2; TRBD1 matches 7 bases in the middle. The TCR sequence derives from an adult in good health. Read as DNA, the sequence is TGTGCCAGCAGCCCAAACTCAGGGGGGCACTATGGCTACACCTTC. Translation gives CASSPNSGGHYGYTF.